Listed below are T cell receptor beta chains from one sample, sequenced in a study of blood T cell repertoires in COVID-19. The protocol was immunoSEQ multiplex PCR, while the TCRdb copy is restricted to in-frame clones and leaves out a portion. The sample has 400,000 to 500,000 clones; roughly 89% are singletons. The source material was peripheral blood. These receptors came from a woman in her twenties or thirties with active or convalescent COVID-19. The CDR3 runs from the conserved cysteine through the conserved F or W. D genes are given only for firm matches. Some rows mark clone size as missing; the rest say once, few, many or name a class of expanded clone.

J | D | size | V | CDR3 | DNA
TRBJ2-7 | TRBD1 | . | TRBV11-2 | CASSLGPTGNHEQYF | TGTGCCAGCAGCTTAGGTCCGACAGGGAACCACGAGCAGTACTTC
TRBJ2-2 | . | . | TRBV5-4 | CASRPTDSSNTGELFF | TGTGCCAGCAGACCGACCGACAGCTCGAACACCGGGGAGCTGTTTTTT
TRBJ1-1 | . | . | TRBV6-6 | CASTPAQVWLDEAFF | TGTGCCAGCACCCCGGCGCAGGTGTGGTTAGATGAAGCTTTCTTT
TRBJ2-1 | TRBD2 | . | TRBV7-8 | CASSLAGEREGANEQFF | TGTGCCAGCAGCTTAGCCGGGGAGCGGGAGGGGGCCAATGAGCAGTTCTTC
TRBJ2-3 | TRBD2 | . | TRBV9 | CASSVAPISGGAGDTQYF | TGTGCCAGCAGCGTAGCCCCAATTAGCGGGGGGGCGGGAGATACGCAGTATTTT
TRBJ1-2 | . | . | TRBV6-1 | CASSEMFDTVNGYTF | TGTGCCAGCAGTGAAATGTTTGATACAGTTAACGGCTACACCTTC
TRBJ1-5 | TRBD1 | . | TRBV9 | CASSGGTGLQPQHF | TGTGCCAGCAGCGGGGGGACAGGGCTTCAGCCCCAGCATTTT
TRBJ2-7 | TRBD1 | . | TRBV19 | CATRDSLGGEQYF | TGTGCCACCAGGGACAGTCTTGGGGGCGAGCAGTACTTC
TRBJ1-5 | . | . | TRBV6-1 | CASSEQGFSNQPQHF | TGTGCCAGCAGTGAACAGGGTTTTAGCAATCAGCCCCAGCATTTT
TRBJ1-1 | . | . | TRBV5-1 | CASSFRQVNTEAFF | TGCGCCAGCAGCTTTCGACAGGTTAACACTGAAGCTTTCTTT
TRBJ2-1 | . | . | TRBV5-4 | CASRKPGPSYNEQFF | TGTGCCAGCAGAAAGCCAGGCCCCTCCTACAATGAGCAGTTCTTC
TRBJ1-3 | . | . | TRBV27 | CASSLRGRESGNTIYF | TGTGCCAGCAGTTTAAGGGGCAGGGAATCTGGAAACACCATATATTTT
TRBJ2-1 | . | . | TRBV6-5 | CASSYGIAVREQFF | TGTGCCAGCAGTTACGGGATAGCGGTCCGGGAGCAGTTCTTC
TRBJ2-1 | . | once | TRBV27 | CASSLSTYNEQFF | TGTGCCAGCAGTTTATCCACTTACAATGAGCAGTTCTTC
TRBJ2-6 | TRBD1 | . | TRBV4-1 | CASSHGTGAGANVLTF | TGCGCCAGCAGCCACGGGACAGGGGCCGGGGCCAACGTCCTGACTTTC
TRBJ1-2 | TRBD1 | . | TRBV19 | CATRTGNYGYTF | TGTGCCACGCGGACAGGAAACTATGGCTACACCTTC
TRBJ2-5 | TRBD2 | . | TRBV12-5 | CASGLVNGTSGWRRETQYF | TGTGCTAGTGGTTTGGTAAACGGGACTAGCGGATGGAGGAGGGAGACCCAGTACTTC
TRBJ2-2 | . | . | TRBV10-3 | CATATTNTGELFF | TGTGCCACCGCTACGACGAACACCGGGGAGCTGTTTTTT
TRBJ2-3 | TRBD2 | . | TRBV5-5 | CASSRSGGAVDTQYF | TGTGCCAGCAGCAGGAGCGGGGGGGCTGTAGATACGCAGTATTTT
TRBJ1-1 | . | . | TRBV19 | CASSIGGPNTEAFF | TGTGCCAGTAGTATCGGGGGGCCGAACACTGAAGCTTTCTTT
TRBJ2-3 | TRBD1 | once | TRBV18 | CASSPTGQQTDTQYF | TGTGCCAGCTCACCGACGGGACAGCAAACAGATACGCAGTATTTT
TRBJ1-1 | . | . | TRBV14 | CASSPPGARESWDTEAFF | TGTGCCAGCAGCCCTCCAGGGGCCCGGGAAAGTTGGGACACTGAAGCTTTCTTT
TRBJ2-7 | TRBD2 | . | TRBV6-1 | CASSEGSGVTYEQYF | TGTGCCAGCAGTGAAGGGAGCGGGGTAACCTACGAGCAGTACTTC
TRBJ1-2 | TRBD1 | . | TRBV3-1/TRBV3-2 | CASSQGTGGYGYTF | TGTGCCAGCAGCCAAGGAACAGGGGGCTATGGCTACACCTTC
TRBJ1-4 | . | few | TRBV5-4 | CASSPGSTNEKLFF | TGTGCCAGCAGCCCGGGTAGCACTAATGAAAAACTGTTTTTT
TRBJ1-5 | TRBD1 | . | TRBV7-8 | CASSSGTGNQPQHF | TGTGCCAGCAGCTCCGGGACAGGGAATCAGCCCCAGCATTTT
TRBJ2-5 | . | . | TRBV20-1 | CSAILGGQYF | TGCAGTGCTATCCTAGGGGGCCAGTACTTC
TRBJ1-2 | TRBD1 | few | TRBV6-5 | CASSPDRAFYGYTF | TGTGCCAGCAGCCCGGACAGGGCCTTCTATGGCTACACCTTC
TRBJ2-7 | TRBD2 | . | TRBV13 | CASSSTSRGEQYF | TGTGCCAGCAGCTCGACTAGCCGGGGCGAGCAGTACTTC
TRBJ2-3 | TRBD2 | . | TRBV27 | CASALAGVADTQYF | TGTGCCAGCGCACTAGCGGGGGTGGCAGATACGCAGTATTTT
TRBJ1-4 | . | once | TRBV10-3 | CAISESMRGSTNEKLFF | TGTGCCATCAGTGAGTCGATGCGGGGTTCAACTAATGAAAAACTGTTTTTT
TRBJ2-7 | TRBD1 | . | TRBV5-4 | CASSLGGGRYEQYF | TGTGCCAGCAGCTTGGGAGGGGGCAGGTACGAGCAGTACTTC
TRBJ1-5 | TRBD1 | few | TRBV19 | CASKVQGQVYQPQHF | TGTGCCAGTAAAGTCCAAGGACAGGTCTATCAGCCCCAGCATTTT
TRBJ1-1 | TRBD1 | . | TRBV10-1 | CASSDLPTGGEAFF | TGCGCCAGCAGTGACCTCCCGACAGGGGGTGAAGCTTTCTTT
TRBJ1-5 | TRBD1 | . | TRBV19 | CASRGGQGSPTSNQPQHF | TGTGCCAGTAGGGGGGGACAGGGAAGTCCTACTAGCAATCAGCCCCAGCATTTT
TRBJ2-7 | TRBD1 | . | TRBV18 | CASSPRDRATYEQYF | TGTGCCAGCTCACCACGGGACAGAGCAACCTACGAGCAGTACTTC
TRBJ1-2 | . | . | TRBV10-2 | CASSESRIYGYTF | TGCGCCAGCAGTGAGTCCAGAATTTATGGCTACACCTTC
TRBJ1-1 | . | . | TRBV27 | CASSLGQVPSTEAFF | TGTGCCAGCAGTTTGGGGCAGGTTCCGAGCACTGAAGCTTTCTTT
TRBJ2-7 | TRBD1 | . | TRBV4-2 | CASSQRGGAYEQYF | TGTGCCAGCAGCCAAAGAGGGGGCGCGTACGAGCAGTACTTC
TRBJ2-7 | TRBD1 | . | TRBV19 | CASSISSGQGTYEQYF | TGTGCCAGTAGTATCTCGTCGGGACAGGGGACCTACGAGCAGTACTTC
TRBJ1-3 | . | . | TRBV21-1 | CASSEWATPGNTIYF | TGTGCCAGCAGCGAATGGGCAACCCCTGGAAACACCATATATTTT
TRBJ2-2 | . | . | TRBV6-6 | CASSRIVPGNANTGELFF | TGTGCCAGCAGTCGTATCGTTCCGGGTAACGCGAACACCGGGGAGCTGTTTTTT
TRBJ1-1 | TRBD1 | . | TRBV7-8 | CASSFRATGGSEAFF | TGTGCCAGCAGCTTTAGGGCGACAGGGGGAAGTGAAGCTTTCTTT
TRBJ1-2 | TRBD1 | once | TRBV9 | CASYRDREPNYGYTF | TGTGCCAGCTACCGGGACAGGGAACCCAACTATGGCTACACCTTC